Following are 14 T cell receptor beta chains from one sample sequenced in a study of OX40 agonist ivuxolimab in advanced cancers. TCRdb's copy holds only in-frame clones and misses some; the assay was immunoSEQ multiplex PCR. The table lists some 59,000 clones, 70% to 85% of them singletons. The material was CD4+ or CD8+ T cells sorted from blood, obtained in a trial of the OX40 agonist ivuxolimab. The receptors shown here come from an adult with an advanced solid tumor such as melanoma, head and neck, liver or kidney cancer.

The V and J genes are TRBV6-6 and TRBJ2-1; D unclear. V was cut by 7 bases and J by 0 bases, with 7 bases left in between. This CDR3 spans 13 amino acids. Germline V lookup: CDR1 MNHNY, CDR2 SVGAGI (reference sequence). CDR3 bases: TGTGCCAGCAACGACGACTCCTACAATGAGCAGTTCTTC. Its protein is CASNDDSYNEQFF.

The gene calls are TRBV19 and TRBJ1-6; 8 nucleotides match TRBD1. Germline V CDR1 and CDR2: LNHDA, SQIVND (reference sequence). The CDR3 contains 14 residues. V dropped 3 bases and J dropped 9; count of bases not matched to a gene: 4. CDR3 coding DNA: TGTGCCAGTAGTATCCAGGGGGCAGGTTCACCCCTCCACTTT. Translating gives CASSIQGAGSPLHF.

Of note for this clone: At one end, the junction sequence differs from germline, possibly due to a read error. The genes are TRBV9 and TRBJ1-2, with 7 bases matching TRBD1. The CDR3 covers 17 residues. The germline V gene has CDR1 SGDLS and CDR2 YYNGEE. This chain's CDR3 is CANSDSPFTGTAYGYTF. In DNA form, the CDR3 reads TGTGCCAACAGCGATTCCCCTTTTACAGGGACAGCGTATGGCTACACCTTC.

This chain's CDR3 is CASGGSGYEQYF. CDR3 nucleotides: TGTGCCTCGGGGGGTTCTGGATACGAGCAGTACTTC. The chain recombines TRBV10-3 with TRBJ2-7; 7 nucleotides agree with TRBD2. V was clipped by 11 bases and J by 4 bases; unmatched bases: 8. The germline V gene has CDR1 ENHRY and CDR2 SYGVKD. The CDR3 totals 12 residues.

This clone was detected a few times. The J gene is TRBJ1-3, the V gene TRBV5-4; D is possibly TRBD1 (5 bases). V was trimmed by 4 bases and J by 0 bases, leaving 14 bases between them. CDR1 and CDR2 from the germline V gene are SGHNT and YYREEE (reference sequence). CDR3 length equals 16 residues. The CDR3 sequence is CASSMGPFTSGNTIYF. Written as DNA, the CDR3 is TGTGCCAGCAGCATGGGACCCTTCACCTCTGGAAACACCATATATTTT.

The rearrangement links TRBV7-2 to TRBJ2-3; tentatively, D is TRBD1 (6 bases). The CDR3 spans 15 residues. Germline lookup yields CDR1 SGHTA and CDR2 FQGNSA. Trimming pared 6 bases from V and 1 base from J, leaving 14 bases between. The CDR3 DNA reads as TGTGCCAGCAGAAAACTGGGGGCGCGCACAGATACGCAGTATTTT. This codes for CASRKLGARTDTQYF.

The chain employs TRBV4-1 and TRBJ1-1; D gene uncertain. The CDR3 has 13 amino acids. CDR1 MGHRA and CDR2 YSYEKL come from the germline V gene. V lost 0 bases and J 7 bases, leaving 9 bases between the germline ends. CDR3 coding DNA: TGCGCCAGCAGCCAAGAGCCGGTTAGTGAAGCTTTCTTT. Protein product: CASSQEPVSEAFF.

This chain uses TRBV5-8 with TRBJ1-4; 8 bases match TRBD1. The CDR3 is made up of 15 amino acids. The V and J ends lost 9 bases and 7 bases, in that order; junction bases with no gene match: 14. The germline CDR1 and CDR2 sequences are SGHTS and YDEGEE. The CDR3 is CATSFGPGGGEKLFF. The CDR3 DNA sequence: TGTGCCACCTCCTTTGGCCCAGGGGGCGGTGAAAAACTGTTTTTT.

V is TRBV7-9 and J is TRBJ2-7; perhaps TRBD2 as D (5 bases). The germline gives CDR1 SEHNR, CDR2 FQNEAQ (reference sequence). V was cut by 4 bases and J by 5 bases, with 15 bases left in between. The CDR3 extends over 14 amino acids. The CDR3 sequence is CASSWSGPGNEQYF. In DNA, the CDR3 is TGTGCCAGCAGCTGGTCCGGTCCCGGGAACGAGCAGTACTTC.

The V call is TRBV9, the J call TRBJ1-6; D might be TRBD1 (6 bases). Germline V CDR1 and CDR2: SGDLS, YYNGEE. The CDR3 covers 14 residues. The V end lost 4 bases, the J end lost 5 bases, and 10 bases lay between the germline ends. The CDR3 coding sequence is TGTGCCAGCAGCCATCAGGGGAATAATTCACCCCTCCACTTT. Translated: CASSHQGNNSPLHF.

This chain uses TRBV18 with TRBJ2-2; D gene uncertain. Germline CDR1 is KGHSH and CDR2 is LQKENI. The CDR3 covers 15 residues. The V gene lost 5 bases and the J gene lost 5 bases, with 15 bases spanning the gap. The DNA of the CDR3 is TGTGCCAGCTCAACTCGTTTACTCCGAACCGGGGAGCTGTTTTTT. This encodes CASSTRLLRTGELFF. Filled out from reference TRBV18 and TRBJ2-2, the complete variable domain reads NAGVMQNPRHLVRRRGQEARLRCSPMKGHSHVYWYRQLPEEGLKFMVYLQKENIIDESGMPKERFSAEFPKEGPSILRIQQVVRGDSAAYFCASSTRLLRTGELFFGEGSRLTVL.

CDR3: CASSLGNNQPQHF. As DNA, the CDR3 is TGTGCCAGCAGCTTAGGGAACAATCAGCCCCAGCATTTT. V and J are TRBV7-8 and TRBJ1-5; D is undetermined. This CDR3 region has 13 residues. Germline V gives CDR1 SGHVS, CDR2 FQNEAQ. The ends were cut back, 1 base at V and 3 bases at J, with 4 bases in the middle.

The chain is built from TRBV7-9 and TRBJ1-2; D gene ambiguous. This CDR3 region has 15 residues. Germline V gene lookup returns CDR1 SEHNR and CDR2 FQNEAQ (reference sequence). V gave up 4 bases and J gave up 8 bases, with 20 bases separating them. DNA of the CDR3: TGTGCCAGCAGCTCTAGGGTCTTGAGCTTGGAAGGCTACACCTTC. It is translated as CASSSRVLSLEGYTF.

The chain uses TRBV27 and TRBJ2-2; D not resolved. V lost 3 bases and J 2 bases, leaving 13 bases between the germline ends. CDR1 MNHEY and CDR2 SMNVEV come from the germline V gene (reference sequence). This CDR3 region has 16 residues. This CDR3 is CASSFLSASNTGELFF. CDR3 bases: TGTGCCAGCAGTTTTCTATCCGCGTCCAACACCGGGGAGCTGTTTTTT.